This TCR beta chain was sequenced during a study of blood T cell repertoires in COVID-19. About the research overall: Researchers got acute and convalescent COVID-19 samples from the United States, Italy and Spain. Nucleic acid was either cDNA or gDNA, and it came from T cells, B-cell-depleted T cells, or PBMCs.

J was trimmed by 4 bases and V by 6 bases; bases with no gene match: 5. This CDR3 has 14 amino acids. Germline lookup yields CDR1 MNHEY and CDR2 SVGAGI. Original processing notes: Amplified reference gene primers provided the basis for estimating nucleated cell counts. Sequenced by immunoSEQ multiplex PCR; TCRdb stores in-frame clones only, minus some. The D gene and trimming were derived from the DNA, and the V and J assignments and clone size from that table. The sample has roughly 72,000 clones; more than 65% are singletons. The receptor's source is an elderly woman with active or convalescent COVID-19. The chain combines TRBV6-5 with TRBJ1-2; 10 nucleotides align to TRBD1. The material sequenced was peripheral blood. The CDR3 loop reads CASRDRGPAYGYTF. The CDR3 nucleotides read TGTGCCAGCAGAGACAGGGGGCCCGCCTATGGCTACACCTTC.